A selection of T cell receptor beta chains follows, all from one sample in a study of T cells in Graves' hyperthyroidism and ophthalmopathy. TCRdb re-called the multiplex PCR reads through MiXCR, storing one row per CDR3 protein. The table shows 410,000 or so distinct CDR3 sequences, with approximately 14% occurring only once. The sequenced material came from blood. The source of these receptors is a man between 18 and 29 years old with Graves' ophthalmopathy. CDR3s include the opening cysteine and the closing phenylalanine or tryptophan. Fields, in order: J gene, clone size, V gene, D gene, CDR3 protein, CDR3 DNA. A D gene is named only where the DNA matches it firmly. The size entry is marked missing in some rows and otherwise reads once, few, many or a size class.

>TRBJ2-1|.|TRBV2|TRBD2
CASTTTSGGGNEQFF
TGTGCCAGCACTACGACTAGCGGAGGGGGAAATGAGCAGTTCTTC
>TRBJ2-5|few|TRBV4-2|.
CASSRQPPRGTQYF
TGTGCCAGCAGCCGCCAGCCCCCCCGGGGGACCCAGTACTTC
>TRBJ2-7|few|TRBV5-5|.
CASSLQGSSRYEQYF
TGTGCCAGCAGCTTACAGGGTTCTTCGAGGTACGAGCAGTACTTC
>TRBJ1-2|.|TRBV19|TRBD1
CASSTHDRDRYGYTF
TGTGCCAGTAGTACACACGACAGGGATCGGTATGGCTACACCTTC
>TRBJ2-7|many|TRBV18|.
CASSPGRYEQYF
TGTGCCAGCTCACCTGGCCGTTACGAGCAGTACTTC
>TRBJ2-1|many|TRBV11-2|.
CASSLSPAYNEQFF
TGTGCCAGCAGCTTAAGCCCAGCCTACAATGAGCAGTTCTTC
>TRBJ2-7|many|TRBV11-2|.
CASSLGGLIEQYF
TGTGCCAGCAGCTTAGGGGGGCTTATAGAGCAGTACTTC
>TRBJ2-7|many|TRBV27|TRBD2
CASSLSGRSFYEQYF
TGTGCCAGCAGTTTATCCGGGAGGTCGTTTTACGAGCAGTACTTC
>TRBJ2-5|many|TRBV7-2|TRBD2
CASSIPPGTSLETQYF
TGTGCCAGCAGCATACCCCCTGGGACTAGCTTAGAGACCCAGTACTTC
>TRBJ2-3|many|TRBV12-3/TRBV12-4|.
CASSPGHRTDTQYF
TGTGCCAGCAGTCCGGGACACCGCACAGATACGCAGTATTTT
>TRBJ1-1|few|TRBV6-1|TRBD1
CAIDRGLGSSAFF
TGTGCCATAGACAGGGGCCTGGGTAGTTCGGCTTTCTTT
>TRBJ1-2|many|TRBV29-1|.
CSVEDTGGRDYGYTF
TGCAGCGTTGAAGACACAGGAGGTCGGGACTATGGCTACACCTTC
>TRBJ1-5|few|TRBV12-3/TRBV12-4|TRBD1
CASSQGGFNQPQHF
TGTGCCAGCAGCCAGGGGGGTTTCAATCAGCCCCAGCATTTT
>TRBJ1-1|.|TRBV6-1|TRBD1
CASNHRGEAFF
TGTGCCAGTAACCACAGGGGGGAAGCTTTCTTT
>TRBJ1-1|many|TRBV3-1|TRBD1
CASSHHRGGTEAFF
TGTGCCAGCAGCCATCACAGGGGCGGCACTGAAGCTTTCTTT
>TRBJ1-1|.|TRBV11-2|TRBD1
CASREGGVGNTEAFF
TGTGCCAGCAGGGAAGGGGGCGTTGGGAACACTGAAGCTTTCTTT
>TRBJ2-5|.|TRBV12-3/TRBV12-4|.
CASSLGGGTDQYF
TGTGCCAGCAGTTTAGGGGGCGGGACGGACCAGTACTTC
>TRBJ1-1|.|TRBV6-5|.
CASSYPGGVTEAFF
TGTGCCAGCAGTTACCCCGGGGGGGTCACTGAAGCTTTCTTT
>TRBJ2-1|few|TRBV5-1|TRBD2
CAGFRQRENCNEQFF
TGCGCCGGGTTTCGCCAGCGGGAGAATTGTAATGAGCAGTTCTTC
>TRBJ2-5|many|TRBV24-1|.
CATSSGMRFETQYF
TGTGCCACCAGCTCCGGTATGAGGTTTGAGACCCAGTACTTC
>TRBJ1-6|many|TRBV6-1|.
CASSEAGLGTPLHF
TGTGCCAGCAGTGAGGCAGGGCTTGGGACACCCCTCCACTTT
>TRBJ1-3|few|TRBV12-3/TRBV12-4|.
CASPPRGGSGNTIYF
TGTGCCAGCCCCCCTCGCGGGGGCTCTGGAAACACCATATATTTT
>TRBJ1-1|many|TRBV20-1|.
CSAPRGPAMNTEAFF
TGCAGTGCTCCAAGGGGACCCGCGATGAACACTGAAGCTTTCTTT
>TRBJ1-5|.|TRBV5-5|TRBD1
CASSDAGQGAHQPQHF
TGTGCCAGCAGCGACGCGGGACAGGGGGCCCATCAGCCCCAGCATTTT
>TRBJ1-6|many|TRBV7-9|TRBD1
CASSLTGVNSPLHF
TGTGCCAGCAGCTTGACAGGGGTTAATTCACCCCTCCACTTT
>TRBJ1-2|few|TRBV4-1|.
CASSQDSGQSGYGYTF
TGCGCCAGCAGCCAAGATTCCGGACAGAGCGGGTATGGCTACACCTTC
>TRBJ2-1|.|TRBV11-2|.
CASRDPGLPYNEQFF
TGTGCCAGCAGGGACCCGGGACTGCCATACAATGAGCAGTTCTTC
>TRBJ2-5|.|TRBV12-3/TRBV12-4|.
CASAEGNQETQYF
TGTGCCAGCGCAGAGGGAAACCAAGAGACCCAGTACTTC
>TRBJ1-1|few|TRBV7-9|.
CASSLEQAEAFF
TGTGCCAGCAGCTTAGAACAGGCAGAAGCTTTCTTT
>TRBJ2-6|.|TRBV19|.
CASARANVLTF
TGTGCCAGCGCAAGGGCCAACGTCCTGACTTTC
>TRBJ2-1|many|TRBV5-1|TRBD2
CASSPLAGPREQFF
TGCGCCAGCAGCCCCTTAGCGGGGCCGCGGGAGCAGTTCTTC
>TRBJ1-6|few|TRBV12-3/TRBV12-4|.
CASSLWQDNSPLHF
TGTGCCAGCAGTTTATGGCAGGATAATTCACCCCTCCACTTT
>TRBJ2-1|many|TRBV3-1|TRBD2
CASSQVASGIVEQFF
TGTGCCAGCAGCCAAGTGGCTAGCGGGATTGTCGAGCAGTTCTTC
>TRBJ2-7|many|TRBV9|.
CASSAISGTQGEQYF
TGTGCCAGCAGCGCCATTTCGGGAACGCAAGGCGAGCAGTACTTC
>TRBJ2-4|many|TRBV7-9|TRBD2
CASSVAGEVDIQYF
TGTGCCAGCAGTGTAGCGGGGGAGGTTGACATTCAGTACTTC
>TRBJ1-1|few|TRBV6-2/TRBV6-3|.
CASSYRQGRTEAFF
TGTGCCAGCAGTTACCGGCAGGGGCGCACTGAAGCTTTCTTT
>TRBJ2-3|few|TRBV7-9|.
CASGRNDRTQYF
TGTGCCAGCGGCAGGAACGACCGTACGCAGTATTTT
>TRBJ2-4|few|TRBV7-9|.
CASSFIQGIQYF
TGTGCCAGCAGCTTTATTCAGGGCATTCAGTACTTC
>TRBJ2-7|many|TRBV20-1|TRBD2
CSAAGLAGDEQYF
TGCAGTGCAGCGGGACTAGCGGGGGACGAGCAGTACTTC
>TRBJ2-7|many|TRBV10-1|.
CASSEVFREGEQYF
TGCGCCAGCAGTGAGGTCTTCAGGGAAGGCGAGCAGTACTTC
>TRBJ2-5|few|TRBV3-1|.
CASSHPPARPGETQYF
TGTGCCAGCAGCCACCCCCCTGCCCGGCCGGGGGAGACCCAGTACTTC
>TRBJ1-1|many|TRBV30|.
CAWDQLTEAFF
TGTGCCTGGGACCAGCTCACTGAAGCTTTCTTT
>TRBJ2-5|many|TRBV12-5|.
CASGQYQETQYF
TGTGCTAGTGGCCAGTACCAAGAGACCCAGTACTTC
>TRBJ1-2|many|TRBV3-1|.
CASSQGGRGYTF
TGTGCCAGCAGCCAAGGGGGCCGGGGCTACACCTTC
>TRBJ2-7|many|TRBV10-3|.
CAISESGTYGEQYF
TGTGCCATCAGTGAGTCCGGGACCTACGGTGAGCAGTACTTC
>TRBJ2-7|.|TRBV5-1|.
CASSTRNSSYEQYF
TGCGCCAGCAGCACCCGGAACAGCTCCTACGAGCAGTACTTC
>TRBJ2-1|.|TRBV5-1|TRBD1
CASSLVQGAWNEQFF
TGCGCCAGCAGCTTGGTACAGGGGGCCTGGAATGAGCAGTTCTTC
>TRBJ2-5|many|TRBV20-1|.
CSAQGGETQYF
TGCAGTGCTCAAGGGGGGGAGACCCAGTACTTC
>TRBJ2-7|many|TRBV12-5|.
CASGLVPSSYEQYF
TGTGCTAGTGGTTTGGTCCCCAGCTCCTACGAGCAGTACTTC
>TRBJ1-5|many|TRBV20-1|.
CSARSPGTGSNQPQHF
TGCAGTGCTAGATCACCTGGGACGGGTAGCAATCAGCCCCAGCATTTT
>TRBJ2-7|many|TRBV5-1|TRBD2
CASSWGAGEAHEQYF
TGCGCCAGCAGCTGGGGCGCGGGAGAGGCCCACGAGCAGTACTTC
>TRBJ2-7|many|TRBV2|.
CASTQRGFSSYEQYF
TGTGCCAGCACTCAGAGGGGGTTTAGCTCCTACGAGCAGTACTTC
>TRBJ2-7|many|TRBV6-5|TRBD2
CASSYLASGGYEQYF
TGTGCCAGCAGTTACTTGGCTAGCGGAGGCTACGAGCAGTACTTC